This paragraph covers one TCR beta chain sequence. Its antigen is still unknown. The source of the sample is a study of siplizumab effects on memory and regulatory T cells. Study findings and constraints: Tregs proliferating in siplizumab cultures lacked confirmation of their suppressive function. Alloreactive sequences traceable to unstimulated CD4+ memory cells were significantly reduced by siplizumab.

The length of the CDR3 is 13 residues. The V gene's germline CDR1 is LNHDA and CDR2 SQIVND (reference sequence). Trimming removed 7 bases from V and 7 bases from J, with 16 bases in between. Clones were read by immunoSEQ multiplex PCR, and TCRdb kept only the in-frame ones, dropping some. This table holds some 70,000 clones, over 80% found once. The gene calls are TRBV19 and TRBJ1-2; TRBD1 is a possible D gene (5 bases). Sequencing used Tregs sorted from blood. The clonotype originates from a human donor in good health. The CDR3 DNA follows: TGTGCCAGTACGAAGGGCAGGGCAAGTGGCTACACCTTC. This encodes CASTKGRASGYTF.